The 26 T cell receptor beta chains below come from one sample, sequenced in a study of CD8 T cells in Susac syndrome. RNA was extracted with the RNeasy kit, and a quantity of roughly 0.5 to 1 ug was reverse transcribed using random hexamers. Via MiXCR, TCRdb re-called the immunoSEQ multiplex PCR reads, giving one row per CDR3 protein. The sample contains around 300,000 distinct CDR3 sequences, 85% of which appear only once. The specimen sequenced was CD8+ T cells from PBMCs. The receptors derive from a human donor with multiple sclerosis.

V is TRBV4-3 and J is TRBJ2-2, with unresolved D. The V end was cut by 4 bases, the J end by 5 bases, with 14 bases between. The CDR3 length is 15 residues. CDR1 is LGHNA and CDR2 is YSLEER in the germline V gene. Written as DNA, the CDR3 is TGCGCCAGCAGCCCATCGCGCAGGATTACCGGGGAGCTGTTTTTT. Amino acid sequence: CASSPSRRITGELFF.

The rearrangement joins TRBV20-1 to TRBJ2-7; weak D call: TRBD1 (5 bases). Germline V gene sequence: CDR1 DFQATT, CDR2 SNEGSKA (reference sequence). The CDR3 totals 12 residues. Trimming removed 8 bases at V and 4 bases at J, with 15 bases between. CDR3 coding DNA: TGCAGTTGCCCTAGGGGCTGGTACGAGCAGTACTTC. This encodes CSCPRGWYEQYF.

The genes are TRBV4-2 and TRBJ2-3; D might be TRBD2 (6 bases). The CDR3 spans 17 residues. Per germline, CDR1 LGHNA and CDR2 YNFKEQ. Trimming removed 1 base from V and 4 bases from J, with 18 bases in between. CDR3 nucleotide sequence: TGTGCCAGCAGCCAAGGGCAGGGAGGTGAGGCGGCAGATACGCAGTATTTT. Translation gives CASSQGQGGEAADTQYF.

The genes are TRBV5-4 and TRBJ2-7, with unresolved D. The germline CDR1 and CDR2 sequences are SGHNT and YYREEE (reference sequence). Trimming left V 4 bases short and J 3 bases short, with 14 bases between. CDR3 length: 14 residues. This CDR3 is CASSPPGRSYEQYF. The CDR3 region has the DNA TGTGCCAGCAGCCCTCCCGGAAGGAGCTACGAGCAGTACTTC. Based on the CDR3 plus reference TRBV5-4 and TRBJ2-7, the full variable domain is ETGVTQSPTHLIKTRGQQVTLRCSSQSGHNTVSWYQQALGQGPQFIFQYYREEENGRGNFPPRFSGLQFPNYSSELNVNALELDDSALYLCASSPPGRSYEQYFGPGTRLTVT.

Details on this clonotype: A junction boundary mismatches the germline segment, possibly from a read error. The chain employs TRBV9 and TRBJ2-2; D not resolved. From germline, CDR1 is SGDLS and CDR2 YYNGEE. This CDR3 spans 14 amino acids. CDR3 in amino acids: CAGSVWGTTGELFF. The CDR3 DNA reads as TGTGCCGGCAGCGTATGGGGAACCACCGGGGAGCTGTTTTTT.

CDR3 coding DNA: TGTGCCAGCAGTTTAGGGTGGGCGGGGAACTATGGCTACACCTTC. Translated, it gives CASSLGWAGNYGYTF. V gene TRBV27 combines with J gene TRBJ1-2; D call uncertain. Between the trimmed V and J ends, which lost 2 bases and 2 bases, there was a span of 12 bases. Germline V CDR1 and CDR2: MNHEY, SMNVEV (reference sequence). This CDR3 has 15 amino acids.

The V gene is TRBV20-1, the J gene TRBJ2-3; tentative D call: TRBD1 (5 bases). The CDR3 spans 15 residues. From germline, CDR1 is DFQATT and CDR2 SNEGSKA (reference sequence). V lost 0 bases and J lost 3, with 13 bases in between. This chain's CDR3 is CSARDPPQGTDTQYF. The DNA of the CDR3 is TGCAGTGCTAGAGATCCCCCCCAGGGAACAGATACGCAGTATTTT.

The chain is built from TRBV25-1 and TRBJ2-7, with 7 bases that match TRBD1. Germline trimming cut 2 bases from V and 1 base from J; bases unmatched to any gene: 5. The V gene's germline CDR1 is MGHDK and CDR2 SYGVNS. The CDR3 covers 15 residues. The CDR3 spells CASSERGTASYEQYF. CDR3 DNA: TGTGCCAGCAGTGAAAGGGGGACAGCTTCCTACGAGCAGTACTTC.

The V call is TRBV5-1, the J call TRBJ1-4; D might be TRBD1 (5 bases). V shed 2 bases and J shed 0 bases, with 14 bases lying between them. The CDR3 covers 17 residues. Germline V gives CDR1 SGHRS, CDR2 YFSETQ. In DNA form, the CDR3 reads TGCGCCAGCAGCTTTACAGGCCCCATTTCAACTAATGAAAAACTGTTTTTT. As protein: CASSFTGPISTNEKLFF.

The gene calls are TRBV28 and TRBJ2-3; TRBD2 aligns across 7 bases. Germline V CDR1 and CDR2: MDHEN, SYDVKM. The CDR3 has 17 residues. The trim removed 3 bases at V and 0 bases at J, leaving 9 bases unmatched. CDR3 amino acids: CASSLPGASGSTDTQYF. The CDR3 coding sequence is TGTGCCAGCAGTTTGCCCGGGGCTAGCGGAAGCACAGATACGCAGTATTTT.

The genes are TRBV20-1 and TRBJ1-5; D ambiguous. Looked up from germline, CDR1 is DFQATT and CDR2 is SNEGSKA (reference sequence). With 6 bases removed from V and 1 base from J, the gap between germline ends came to 13 bases. The CDR3 is made up of 14 amino acids. The CDR3 sequence: CSAETRDSNQPQHF. CDR3 DNA sequence: TGCAGTGCCGAGACGCGAGACAGCAATCAGCCCCAGCATTTT.

This clonotype has only a few counts. The V call is TRBV28, the J call TRBJ2-1; tentative D call: TRBD1 (6 bases). The germline V gene has CDR1 MDHEN and CDR2 SYDVKM. Trimming stripped 3 bases from V and 5 bases from J, with 14 bases between. CDR3 size: 15 residues. The CDR3 DNA reads TGTGCCAGCAGTTTTGGGCAGGGGCTTAACAATGAGCAGTTCTTC. Translated, it gives CASSFGQGLNNEQFF. Based on the CDR3 plus reference TRBV28 and TRBJ2-1, the full variable domain is DVKVTQSSRYLVKRTGEKVFLECVQDMDHENMFWYRQDPGLGLRLIYFSYDVKMKEKGDIPEGYSVSREKKERFSLILESASTNQTSMYLCASSFGQGLNNEQFFGPGTRLTVL.

The chain is built from TRBV20-1 and TRBJ2-7; TRBD2 aligns across 9 bases. This CDR3 is built from 16 residues. The ends lost 0 bases at V and 0 bases at J; junction bases unmatched: 6. Germline V gene sequence: CDR1 DFQATT, CDR2 SNEGSKA (reference sequence). The CDR3 bases are TGCAGTGCTAGAGAAGGGAGGACTAGCGTCTCCTACGAGCAGTACTTC. This translates into CSAREGRTSVSYEQYF.

This chain links TRBV9 with TRBJ2-7; D gene uncertain. The germline V and J ends were trimmed by 3 bases and 0 bases, with 13 bases remaining between them. Germline CDR1 SGDLS, CDR2 YYNGEE. The CDR3 has 15 residues. The CDR3 sequence: CASSATSDRSYEQYF. In DNA form, the CDR3 reads TGTGCCAGCAGCGCGACCTCCGACCGCTCCTACGAGCAGTACTTC.

The rearrangement joins TRBV11-2 to TRBJ2-4; D may be TRBD2 (5 bases). CDR1 and CDR2 from the germline V gene are SGHAT and FQNNGV. With 2 bases removed from V and 0 bases from J, the gap between germline ends came to 20 bases. CDR3 length: 19 residues. CDR3 region: CASSLTSPLNRGAKNIQYF. The CDR3, as DNA: TGTGCCAGCAGCTTAACGTCACCCTTAAACCGGGGAGCCAAAAACATTCAGTACTTC.

The chain combines TRBV27 with TRBJ2-2, with 16 bases identical to TRBD2. The CDR3 covers 20 residues. Per the germline V gene, CDR1 is MNHEY and CDR2 is SMNVEV (reference sequence). The V segment lost 5 bases and the J segment 5 bases; nucleotides outside the gene matches: 14. CDR3 DNA: TGTGCCAGCAGTCCCCTTACGGGACTAGCGGGAGGGCCTTGGACCGGGGAGCTGTTTTTT. Its translation is CASSPLTGLAGGPWTGELFF.

This chain joins TRBV6-2 or TRBV6-3 and TRBJ1-1; D might be TRBD1 (5 bases). This CDR3 comprises 13 residues. Germline CDR1 reads MNHEY; CDR2 reads SVGEGT. Trimming removed 0 bases at V and 11 bases at J, with 13 bases between. The CDR3 spells CASSYSILGTAFF. CDR3 nucleotide sequence: TGTGCCAGCAGTTACTCTATTCTAGGGACGGCTTTCTTT.

This clonotype appeared a single time. The chain links TRBV28 to TRBJ2-3; 9 nucleotides align to TRBD2. Germline values: CDR1 MDHEN, CDR2 SYDVKM. J gave up 5 bases and V 2 bases, and 14 bases lay outside the gene matches. This CDR3 contains 18 residues. CDR3 DNA sequence: TGTGCCAGCAGTTTAAGGGGGGCTAGCGGGATTAATAGAGATACGCAGTATTTT. This gives the protein CASSLRGASGINRDTQYF.

The rearrangement uses TRBV9 and TRBJ2-7; no clear D gene. V was cut by 3 bases and J by 0 bases, with 16 bases left in between. This CDR3 is built from 16 residues. Germline V CDR1 and CDR2: SGDLS, YYNGEE. The CDR3 DNA reads as TGTGCCAGCAGCGCATCTCGCAGAGGTGCCTCCTACGAGCAGTACTTC. Protein: CASSASRRGASYEQYF.

This chain uses TRBV7-9 with TRBJ1-1; D call uncertain. The CDR3 is made up of 14 amino acids. Germline V lookup: CDR1 SEHNR, CDR2 FQNEAQ (reference sequence). V lost 5 bases and J 4 bases, leaving 14 bases between the germline ends. The CDR3 reads CASSDYTIPTEAFF. CDR3 sequence (DNA): TGTGCCAGCAGCGACTATACTATCCCCACTGAAGCTTTCTTT.

This clonotype was found a few times. The rearrangement uses TRBV27 and TRBJ2-7; 8 nucleotides agree with TRBD2. Germline V gene lookup returns CDR1 MNHEY and CDR2 SMNVEV (reference sequence). The CDR3 sequence is 18 residues long. With V trimmed by 3 bases and J by 3 bases, 16 bases remained unmatched. The CDR3 DNA reads TGTGCCAGCAGTTTTCTAGTTCCGGTGGGGACTAGTGGCTACGAGCAGTACTTC. Translating it yields CASSFLVPVGTSGYEQYF.

The CDR3 bases are TGTGCCAGCAGCCTGATGGGGGTGAACACTGAAGCTTTCTTT. This encodes CASSLMGVNTEAFF. The chain links TRBV28 to TRBJ1-1, with D possibly matching TRBD1 (5 bases). The V gene lost 6 bases and the J gene lost 0 bases, with 11 bases spanning the gap. Germline V gives CDR1 MDHEN, CDR2 SYDVKM. This CDR3 has 14 amino acids. The variable domain in full, completed from reference TRBV28 and TRBJ1-1, reads DVKVTQSSRYLVKRTGEKVFLECVQDMDHENMFWYRQDPGLGLRLIYFSYDVKMKEKGDIPEGYSVSREKKERFSLILESASTNQTSMYLCASSLMGVNTEAFFGQGTRLTVV.

The chain carries TRBV2 and TRBJ1-1, with D unresolved. Germline lookup yields CDR1 SNHLY and CDR2 FYNNEI. The CDR3 runs 14 residues. Between the trimmed V and J ends, which lost 8 bases and 0 bases, there was a span of 13 bases. The CDR3 sequence: CASLPFDVNTEAFF. As DNA, the CDR3 is TGTGCCAGCCTTCCATTTGACGTGAACACTGAAGCTTTCTTT.

In this sample, this clonotype turned up once. This chain joins TRBV12-3 or TRBV12-4 and TRBJ2-5; tentative D call: TRBD2 (5 bases). The CDR3 runs 16 residues. V shed 1 base and J shed 0 bases, with 12 bases lying between them. CDR3 amino acids: CASSLGGSGYQETQYF. In DNA, the CDR3 is TGTGCCAGCAGTTTAGGAGGGTCCGGGTACCAAGAGACCCAGTACTTC.

J is TRBJ1-1 and V is TRBV24-1; tentatively, D is TRBD1 (6 bases). From germline, CDR1 is KGHDR and CDR2 SFDVKD. V was clipped by 7 bases and J by 3 bases, with 17 bases between them. This CDR3 comprises 15 residues. The CDR3 reads CATRPGHFSDTEAFF. In DNA, the CDR3 is TGTGCCACCAGACCGGGACATTTCTCCGACACTGAAGCTTTCTTT.

V usage is TRBV19 and J usage is TRBJ1-5; 8 bases match TRBD1. This CDR3 has 17 amino acids. Germline V CDR1 and CDR2: LNHDA, SQIVND (reference sequence). J lost 3 bases, V lost 3 bases, and 10 bases had no gene match. CDR3 nucleotide sequence: TGTGCCAGTAGTATCTTCGAGGACAGGGAGTTCAATCAGCCCCAGCATTTT. This sequence encodes CASSIFEDREFNQPQHF.